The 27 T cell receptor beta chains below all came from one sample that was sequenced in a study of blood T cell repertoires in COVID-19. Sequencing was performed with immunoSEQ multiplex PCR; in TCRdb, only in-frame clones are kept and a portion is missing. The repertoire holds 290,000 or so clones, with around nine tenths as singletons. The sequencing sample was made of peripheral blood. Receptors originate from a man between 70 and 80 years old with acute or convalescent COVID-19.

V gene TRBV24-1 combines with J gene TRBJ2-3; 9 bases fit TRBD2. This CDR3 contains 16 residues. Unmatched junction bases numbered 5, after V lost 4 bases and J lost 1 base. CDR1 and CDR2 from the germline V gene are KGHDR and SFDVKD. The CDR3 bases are TGTGCCACCAGTGAGTCGCAGCGGGGGGGCACAGATACGCAGTATTTT. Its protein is CATSESQRGGTDTQYF.

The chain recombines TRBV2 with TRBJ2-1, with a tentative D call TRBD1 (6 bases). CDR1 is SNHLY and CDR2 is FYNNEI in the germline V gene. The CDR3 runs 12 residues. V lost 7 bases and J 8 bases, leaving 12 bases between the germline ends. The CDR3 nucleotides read TGTGCCAGCAAGAGGGGGATGGATGAGCAGTTCTTC. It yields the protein CASKRGMDEQFF.

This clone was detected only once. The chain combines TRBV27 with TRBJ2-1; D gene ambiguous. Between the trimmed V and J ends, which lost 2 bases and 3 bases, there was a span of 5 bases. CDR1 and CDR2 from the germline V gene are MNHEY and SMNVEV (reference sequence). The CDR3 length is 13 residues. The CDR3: CASSLSFYNEQFF. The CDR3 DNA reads TGTGCCAGCAGTTTAAGCTTCTACAATGAGCAGTTCTTC.

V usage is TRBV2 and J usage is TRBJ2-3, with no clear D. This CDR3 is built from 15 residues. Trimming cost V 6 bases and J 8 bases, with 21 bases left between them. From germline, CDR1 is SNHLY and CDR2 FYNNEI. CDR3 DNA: TGTGCCAGCAGCCGACTCTCCCCTCCGATAGGTACGCAGTATTTT. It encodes CASSRLSPPIGTQYF.

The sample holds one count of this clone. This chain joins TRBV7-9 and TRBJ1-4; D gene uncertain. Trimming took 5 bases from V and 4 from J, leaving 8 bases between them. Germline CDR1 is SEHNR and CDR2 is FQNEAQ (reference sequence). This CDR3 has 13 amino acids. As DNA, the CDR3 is TGTGCCAGCAGCCTAAGTTTTAATGAAAAACTGTTTTTT. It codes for CASSLSFNEKLFF.

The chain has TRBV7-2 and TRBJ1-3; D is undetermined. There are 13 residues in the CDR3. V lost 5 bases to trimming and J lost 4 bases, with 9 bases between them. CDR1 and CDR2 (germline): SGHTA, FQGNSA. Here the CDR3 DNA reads TGTGCCAGCAGCCCCAACGCGGGAAACACCATATATTTT. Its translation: CASSPNAGNTIYF.

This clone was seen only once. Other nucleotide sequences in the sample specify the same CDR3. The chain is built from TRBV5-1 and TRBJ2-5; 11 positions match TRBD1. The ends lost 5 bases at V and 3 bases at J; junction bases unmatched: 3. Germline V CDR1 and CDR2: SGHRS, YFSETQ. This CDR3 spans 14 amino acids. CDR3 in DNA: TGCGCCAGCAGTATGGGACAGGGGGAAGAGACCCAGTACTTC. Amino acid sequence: CASSMGQGEETQYF.

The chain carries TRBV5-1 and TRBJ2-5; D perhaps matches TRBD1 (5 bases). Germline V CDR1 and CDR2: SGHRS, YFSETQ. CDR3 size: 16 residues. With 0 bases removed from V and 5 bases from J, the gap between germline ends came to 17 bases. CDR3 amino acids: CASSLGGLGRAETQYF. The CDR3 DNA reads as TGCGCCAGCAGCTTGGGGGGATTGGGCAGGGCTGAGACCCAGTACTTC.

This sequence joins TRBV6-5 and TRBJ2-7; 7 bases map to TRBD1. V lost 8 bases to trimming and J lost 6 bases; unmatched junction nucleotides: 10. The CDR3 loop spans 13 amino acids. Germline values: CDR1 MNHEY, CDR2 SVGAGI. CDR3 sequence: CASELTGFLEQYF. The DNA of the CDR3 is TGTGCCAGCGAACTGACAGGGTTCCTCGAGCAGTACTTC.

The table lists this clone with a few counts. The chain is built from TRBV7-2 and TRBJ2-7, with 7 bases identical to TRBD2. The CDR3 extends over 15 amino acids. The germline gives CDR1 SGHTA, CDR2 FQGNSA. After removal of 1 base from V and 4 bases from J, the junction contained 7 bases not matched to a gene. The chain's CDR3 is CASSLDPSGKYEQYF. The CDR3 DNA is TGTGCCAGCAGCTTAGATCCTAGCGGAAAATACGAGCAGTACTTC.

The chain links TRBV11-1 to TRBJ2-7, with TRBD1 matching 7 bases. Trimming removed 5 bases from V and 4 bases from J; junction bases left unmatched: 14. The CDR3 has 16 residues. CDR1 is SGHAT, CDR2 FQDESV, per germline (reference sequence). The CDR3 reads CASSLQQGTASYEQYF. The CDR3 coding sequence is TGTGCCAGCAGCCTGCAACAGGGGACGGCTTCTTACGAGCAGTACTTC.

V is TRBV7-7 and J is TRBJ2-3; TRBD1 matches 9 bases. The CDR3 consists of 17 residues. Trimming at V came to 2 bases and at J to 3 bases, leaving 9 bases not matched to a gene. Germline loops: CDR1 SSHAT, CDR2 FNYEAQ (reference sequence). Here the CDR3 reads CASSLLGTGLRTDTQYF. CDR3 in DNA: TGTGCCAGCAGCTTACTAGGGACAGGGCTGAGGACAGATACGCAGTATTTT.

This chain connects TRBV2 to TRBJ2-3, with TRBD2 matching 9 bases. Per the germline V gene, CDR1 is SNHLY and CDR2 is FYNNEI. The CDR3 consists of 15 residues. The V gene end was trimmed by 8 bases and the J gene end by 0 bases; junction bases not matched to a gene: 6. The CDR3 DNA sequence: TGTGCCAGCGGAGGCGGGAGGGGAAGCACAGATACGCAGTATTTT. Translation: CASGGGRGSTDTQYF.

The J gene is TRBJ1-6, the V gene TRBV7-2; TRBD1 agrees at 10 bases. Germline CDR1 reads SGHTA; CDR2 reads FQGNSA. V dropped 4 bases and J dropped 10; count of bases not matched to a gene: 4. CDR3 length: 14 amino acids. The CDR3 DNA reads TGTGCCAGCAGCTCGACAGGGGGCGGCTCACCCCTCCACTTT. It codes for CASSSTGGGSPLHF.

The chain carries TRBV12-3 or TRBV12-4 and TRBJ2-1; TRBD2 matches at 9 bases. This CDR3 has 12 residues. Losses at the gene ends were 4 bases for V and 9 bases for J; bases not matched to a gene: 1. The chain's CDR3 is CASSSAGGEQFF. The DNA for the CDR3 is TGTGCCAGCAGTTCAGCGGGAGGTGAGCAGTTCTTC.

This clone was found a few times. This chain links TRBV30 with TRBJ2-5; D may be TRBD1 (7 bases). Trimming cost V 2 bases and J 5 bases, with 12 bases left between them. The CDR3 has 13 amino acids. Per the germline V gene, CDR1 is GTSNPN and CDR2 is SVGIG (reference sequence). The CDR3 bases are TGTGCCTGGAGTCGCGGGACAGTTGAGACCCAGTACTTC. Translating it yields CAWSRGTVETQYF.

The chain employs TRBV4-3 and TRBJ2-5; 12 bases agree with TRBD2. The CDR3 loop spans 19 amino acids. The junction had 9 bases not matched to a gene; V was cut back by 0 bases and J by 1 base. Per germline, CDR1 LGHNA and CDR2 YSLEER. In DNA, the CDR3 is TGCGCCAGCAGCCAAGACCCGCCTCCGACTAGCGGGGGCCAAGAGACCCAGTACTTC. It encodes CASSQDPPPTSGGQETQYF.

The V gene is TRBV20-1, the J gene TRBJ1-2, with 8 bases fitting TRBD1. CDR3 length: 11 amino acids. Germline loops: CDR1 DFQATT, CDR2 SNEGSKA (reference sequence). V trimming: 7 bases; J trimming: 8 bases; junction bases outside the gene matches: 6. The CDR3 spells CSDAGGGGYTF. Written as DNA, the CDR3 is TGCAGTGACGCAGGGGGCGGAGGCTACACCTTC.

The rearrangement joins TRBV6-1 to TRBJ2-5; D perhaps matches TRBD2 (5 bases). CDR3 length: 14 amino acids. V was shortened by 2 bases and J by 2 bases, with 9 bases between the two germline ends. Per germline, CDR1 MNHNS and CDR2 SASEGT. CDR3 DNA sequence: TGTGCCAGCAGTGAAAGAGGGATTCAAGAGACCCAGTACTTC. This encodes CASSERGIQETQYF.

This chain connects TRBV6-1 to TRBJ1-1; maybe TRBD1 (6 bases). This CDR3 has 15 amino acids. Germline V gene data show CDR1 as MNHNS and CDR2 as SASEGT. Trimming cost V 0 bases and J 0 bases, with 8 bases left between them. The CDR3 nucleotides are TGTGCCAGCAGTGAAGCCGCAGGGGTGAACACTGAAGCTTTCTTT. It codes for CASSEAAGVNTEAFF.

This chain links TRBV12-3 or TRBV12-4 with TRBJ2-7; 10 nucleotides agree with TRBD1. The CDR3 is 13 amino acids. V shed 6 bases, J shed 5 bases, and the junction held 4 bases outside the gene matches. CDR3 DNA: TGTGCCAGCAGAGGGACAGGGGCGGACGAGCAGTACTTC. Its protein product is CASRGTGADEQYF.

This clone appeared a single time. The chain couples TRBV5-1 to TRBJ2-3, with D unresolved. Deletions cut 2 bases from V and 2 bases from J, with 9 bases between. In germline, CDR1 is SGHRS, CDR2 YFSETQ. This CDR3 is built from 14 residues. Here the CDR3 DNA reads TGCGCCAGCAGCTTACTCCTGGTCACAGATACGCAGTATTTT. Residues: CASSLLLVTDTQYF.

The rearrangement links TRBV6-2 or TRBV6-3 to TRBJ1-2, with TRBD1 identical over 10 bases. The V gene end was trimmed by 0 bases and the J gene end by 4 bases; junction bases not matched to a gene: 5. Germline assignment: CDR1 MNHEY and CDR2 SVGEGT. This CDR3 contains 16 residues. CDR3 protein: CASSYSGTGVGYGYTF. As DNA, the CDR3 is TGTGCCAGCAGTTACTCCGGGACAGGGGTAGGCTATGGCTACACCTTC.

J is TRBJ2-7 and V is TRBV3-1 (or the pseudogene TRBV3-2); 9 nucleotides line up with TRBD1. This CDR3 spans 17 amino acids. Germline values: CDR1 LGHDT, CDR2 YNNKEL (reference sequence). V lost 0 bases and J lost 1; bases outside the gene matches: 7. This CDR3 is CASSQDRQGGTSYEQYF. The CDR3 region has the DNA TGTGCCAGCAGCCAAGACAGACAGGGGGGTACTTCCTACGAGCAGTACTTC.

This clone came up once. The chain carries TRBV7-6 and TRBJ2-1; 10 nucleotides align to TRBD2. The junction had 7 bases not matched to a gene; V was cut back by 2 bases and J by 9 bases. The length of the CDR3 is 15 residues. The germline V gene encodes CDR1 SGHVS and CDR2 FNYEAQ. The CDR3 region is CASSLSLAGVGEQFF. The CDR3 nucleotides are TGTGCCAGCAGCTTATCCCTAGCGGGAGTTGGTGAGCAGTTCTTC.

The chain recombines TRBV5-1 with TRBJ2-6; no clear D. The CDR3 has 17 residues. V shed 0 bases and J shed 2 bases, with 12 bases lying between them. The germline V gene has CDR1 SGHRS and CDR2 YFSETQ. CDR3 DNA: TGCGCCAGCAGCTTGGAGACTCTTCGTCCTGGGGCCAACGTCCTGACTTTC. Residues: CASSLETLRPGANVLTF.

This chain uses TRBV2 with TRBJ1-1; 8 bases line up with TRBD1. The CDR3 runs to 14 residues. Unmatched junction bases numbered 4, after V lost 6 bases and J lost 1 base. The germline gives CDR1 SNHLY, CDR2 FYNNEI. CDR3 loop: CASRPDRANTEAFF. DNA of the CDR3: TGTGCCAGCAGGCCGGACAGGGCGAACACTGAAGCTTTCTTT.